The clone carrying this TCR beta chain was recorded many times. Antigen specificity is unknown. Extraction of total RNA produced a minimum of 5.5 micrograms from each sample. The sample belongs to a study of blood T cells in healthy people across ages. Study results and caveats: The study found TCR beta diversity correlated strongly with naive T cell percentage. Donors of long life had a larger count of naive CD4+ cells and greater diversity than aged donors.

V was shortened by 1 base and J by 6 bases, with 13 bases between the two germline ends. The CDR3 runs 14 residues. Germline V CDR1 and CDR2: SGHTA, FQGNSA. The second PCR ran about 6 to 12 cycles with a sample-barcoded 5' primer and J-beta primers. A tag from a template-switch adaptor with 12 random nucleotides marked each cDNA molecule. TCRdb ran MiXCR on the 5' RACE reads and lists one entry per CDR3 protein. The table lists 1,100,000 or so distinct CDR3 sequences, 45% of them singletons. The source is a woman aged 60-75 years in good health. The sequenced sample consisted of blood. The chain uses TRBV7-2 and TRBJ2-7; D may be TRBD1 (7 bases). The CDR3 protein is CASSLGQGEVEQYF. The CDR3 coding sequence is TGTGCCAGCAGCTTAGGGCAGGGGGAGGTCGAGCAGTACTTC.